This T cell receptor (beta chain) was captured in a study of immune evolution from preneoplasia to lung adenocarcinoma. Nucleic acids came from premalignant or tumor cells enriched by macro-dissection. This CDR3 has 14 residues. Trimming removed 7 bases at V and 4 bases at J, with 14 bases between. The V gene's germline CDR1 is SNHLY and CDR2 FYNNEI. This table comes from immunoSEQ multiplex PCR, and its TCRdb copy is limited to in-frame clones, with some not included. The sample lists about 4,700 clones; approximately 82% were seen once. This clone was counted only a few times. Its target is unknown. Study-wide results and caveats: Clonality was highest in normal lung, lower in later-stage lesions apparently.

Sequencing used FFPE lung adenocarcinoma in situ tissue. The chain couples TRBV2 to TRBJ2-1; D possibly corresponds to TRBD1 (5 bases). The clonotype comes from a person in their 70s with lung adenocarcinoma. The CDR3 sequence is CASKGAILYNEQFF. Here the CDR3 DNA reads TGTGCCAGCAAAGGGGCTATCCTTTACAATGAGCAGTTCTTC.